Listed below are T cell receptor beta chains from one sample, sequenced in a study of cytomegalovirus exposure and HLA in healthy donors. Profiling relied on immunoSEQ multiplex PCR, and the TCRdb table lists in-frame clones only, not all of them. The profile shows roughly 180,000 clones, 65% to 85% of them singletons. What was sequenced was PBMCs. All receptors derive from a girl aged 10 to 17 in good health and CMV-seropositive. Both conserved end residues are part of each CDR3. D genes are given only for firm matches. The size of a clone is reported for some rows only, either as once, few or many, or as a class for expanded clones.

v_call	j_call	clone_size	d_call	cdr3_nt	cdr3_aa
TRBV5-1	TRBJ2-2	-	-	TGCGCCAGCAGCTCACGGGTTTACACCGGGGAGCTGTTTTTT	CASSSRVYTGELFF
TRBV5-6	TRBJ2-3	few	-	TGTGCCAGCAGCTTTTCGACGGGGAAGAGTACAGATACGCAGTATTTT	CASSFSTGKSTDTQYF
TRBV19	TRBJ2-7	-	TRBD1	TGTGCCAGTAGTAGGGACAGGGTACCCTACGAGCAGTACTTC	CASSRDRVPYEQYF
TRBV4-1	TRBJ2-1	-	-	TGCGCCAGCAGCCAAGAATCCCAGGGGGCGCGAAGCGGGAGGTACAATGAGCAGTTCTTC	CASSQESQGARSGRYNEQFF
TRBV27	TRBJ2-2	-	-	TGTGCCAGCAGTCCCCACTCTTATTTCCTTCGGACTGATGCGAACACCGGGGAGCTGTTTTTT	CASSPHSYFLRTDANTGELFF
TRBV27	TRBJ1-4	-	TRBD1	TGTGCCAGCGGGCCGACAGGGGGCACTAATGAAAAACTGTTTTTT	CASGPTGGTNEKLFF
TRBV7-3	TRBJ2-3	-	TRBD2	TGTGCCAGCAGTTCAGCGGGAGGCACAGATACGCAGTATTTT	CASSSAGGTDTQYF
TRBV9	TRBJ2-1	-	-	TGTGCCAGCAGCGTGGAGACGGGGAATGAGCAGTTCTTC	CASSVETGNEQFF
TRBV6-5	TRBJ2-7	-	TRBD2	TGTGCCAGCAGTTACTCACTAGCGGGGGACTACGAGCAGTACTTC	CASSYSLAGDYEQYF
TRBV2	TRBJ2-7	-	TRBD1	TGTGCCTCGAAGGAAGGGACAGCCTCCTACGAGCAGTACTTC	CASKEGTASYEQYF
TRBV12-5	TRBJ2-3	-	TRBD2	TGTGCTAGTGGCCGGACTAGCGGGCGCCTCACAGATACGCAGTATTTT	CASGRTSGRLTDTQYF
TRBV7-8	TRBJ1-1	-	TRBD1	TGTGCCAGCAGCTCGCGGACAGGGAGAGGAACTGAAGCTTTCTTT	CASSSRTGRGTEAFF
TRBV5-6	TRBJ2-2	once	TRBD2	TGTGCCAGCAGCTTGAGAGGGACTAGCGCTCACACCGGGGAGCTGTTTTTT	CASSLRGTSAHTGELFF
TRBV29-1	TRBJ2-5	few	-	TGCAGCGTCAGTCAAGAGACCCAGTACTTC	CSVSQETQYF
TRBV4-2	TRBJ2-5	-	TRBD2	TGTGCCAGCAGCCAAGAGCGGGAGGGCCCTGAGACCCAGTACTTC	CASSQEREGPETQYF
TRBV4-2	TRBJ2-3	-	-	TGTGCCAGCAGCCAAGAGATATCGGGTGCTAGCACAGATACGCAGTATTTT	CASSQEISGASTDTQYF
TRBV7-9	TRBJ2-7	-	TRBD1	TGTGCCAGCAGCTACCCATCGACCAGGGGGCGTTCCTACGAGCAGTACTTC	CASSYPSTRGRSYEQYF